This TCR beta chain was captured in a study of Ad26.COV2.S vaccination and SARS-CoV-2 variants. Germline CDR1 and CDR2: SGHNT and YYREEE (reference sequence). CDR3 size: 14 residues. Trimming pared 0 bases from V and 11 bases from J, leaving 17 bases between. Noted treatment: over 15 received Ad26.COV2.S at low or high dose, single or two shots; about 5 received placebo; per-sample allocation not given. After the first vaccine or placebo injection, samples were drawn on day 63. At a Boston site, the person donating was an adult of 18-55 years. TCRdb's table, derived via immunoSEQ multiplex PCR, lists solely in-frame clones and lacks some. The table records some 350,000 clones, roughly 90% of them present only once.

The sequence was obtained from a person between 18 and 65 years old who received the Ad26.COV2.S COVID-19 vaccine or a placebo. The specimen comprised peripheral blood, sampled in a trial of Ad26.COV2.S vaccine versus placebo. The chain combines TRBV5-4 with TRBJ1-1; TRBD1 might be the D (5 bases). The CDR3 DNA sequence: TGTGCCAGCAGCTTGGAATTGGGCCACGGGGGGGCTTTCTTT. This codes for CASSLELGHGGAFF. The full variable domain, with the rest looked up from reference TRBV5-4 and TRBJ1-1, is ETGVTQSPTHLIKTRGQQVTLRCSSQSGHNTVSWYQQALGQGPQFIFQYYREEENGRGNFPPRFSGLQFPNYSSELNVNALELDDSALYLCASSLELGHGGAFFGQGTRLTVV.